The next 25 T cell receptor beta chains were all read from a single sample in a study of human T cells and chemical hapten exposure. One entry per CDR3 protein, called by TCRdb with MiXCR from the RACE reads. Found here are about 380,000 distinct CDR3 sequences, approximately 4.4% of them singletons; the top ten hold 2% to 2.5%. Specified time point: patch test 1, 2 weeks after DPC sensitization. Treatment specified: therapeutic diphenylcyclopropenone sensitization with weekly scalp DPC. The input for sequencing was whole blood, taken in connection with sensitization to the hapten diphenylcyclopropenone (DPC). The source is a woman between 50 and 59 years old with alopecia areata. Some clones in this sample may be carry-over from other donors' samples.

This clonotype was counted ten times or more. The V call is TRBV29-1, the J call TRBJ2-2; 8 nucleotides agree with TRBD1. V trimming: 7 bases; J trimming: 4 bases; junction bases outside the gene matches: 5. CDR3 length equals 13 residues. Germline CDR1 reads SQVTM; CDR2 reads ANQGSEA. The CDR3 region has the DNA TGCAGCGCTGGACAGGGAGCCACCGGGGAGCTGTTTTTT. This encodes CSAGQGATGELFF.

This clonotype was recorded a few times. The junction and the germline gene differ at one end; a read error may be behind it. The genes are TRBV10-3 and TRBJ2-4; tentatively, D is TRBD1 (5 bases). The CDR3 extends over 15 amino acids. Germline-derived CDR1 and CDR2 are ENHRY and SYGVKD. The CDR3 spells CAISGIKGQGNIQHF. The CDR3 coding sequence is TGTGCCATCAGTGGTATTAAGGGGCAGGGAAACATTCAGCACTTC.

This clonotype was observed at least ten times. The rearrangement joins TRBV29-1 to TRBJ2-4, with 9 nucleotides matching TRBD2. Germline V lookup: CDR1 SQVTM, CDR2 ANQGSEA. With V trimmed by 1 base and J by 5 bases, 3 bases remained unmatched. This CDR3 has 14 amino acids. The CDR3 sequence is CSVEGGREENIQYF. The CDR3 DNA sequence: TGCAGCGTTGAAGGCGGGAGGGAGGAAAACATTCAGTACTTC.

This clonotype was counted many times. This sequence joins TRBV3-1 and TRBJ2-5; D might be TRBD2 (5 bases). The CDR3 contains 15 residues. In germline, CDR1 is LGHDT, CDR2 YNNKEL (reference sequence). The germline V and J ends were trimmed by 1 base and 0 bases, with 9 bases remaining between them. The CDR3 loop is CASSQGGLYQETQYF. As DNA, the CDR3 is TGTGCCAGCAGCCAAGGAGGACTGTACCAAGAGACCCAGTACTTC.

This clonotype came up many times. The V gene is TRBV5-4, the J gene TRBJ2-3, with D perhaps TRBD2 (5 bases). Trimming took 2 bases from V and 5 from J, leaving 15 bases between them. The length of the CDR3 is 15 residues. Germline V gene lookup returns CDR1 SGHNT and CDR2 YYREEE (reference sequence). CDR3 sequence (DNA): TGTGCCAGCAGCTTTGGTGGTTTTGCGGGAGATACGCAGTATTTT. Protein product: CASSFGGFAGDTQYF.

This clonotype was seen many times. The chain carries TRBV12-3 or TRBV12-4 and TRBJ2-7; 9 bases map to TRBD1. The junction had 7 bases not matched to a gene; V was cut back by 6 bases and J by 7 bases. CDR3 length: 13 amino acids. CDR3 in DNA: TGTGCCAGCAGCTCCGGGACAGGGCGAGAGCAGTACTTC. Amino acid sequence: CASSSGTGREQYF.

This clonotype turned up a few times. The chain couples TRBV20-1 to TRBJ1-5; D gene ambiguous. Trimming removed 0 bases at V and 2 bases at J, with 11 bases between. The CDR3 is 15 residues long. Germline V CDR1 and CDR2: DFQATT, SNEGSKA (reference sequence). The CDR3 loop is CSARDAREGNQPQHF. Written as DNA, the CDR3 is TGCAGTGCTAGAGATGCACGGGAGGGCAATCAGCCCCAGCATTTT.

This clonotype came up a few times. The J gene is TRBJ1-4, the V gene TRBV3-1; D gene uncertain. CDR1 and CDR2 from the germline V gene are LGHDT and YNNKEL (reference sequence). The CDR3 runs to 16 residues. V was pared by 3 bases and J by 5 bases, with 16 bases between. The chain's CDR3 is CASSQVLGIRNEKLFF. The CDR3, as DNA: TGTGCCAGCAGCCAGGTCCTGGGCATCAGGAATGAAAAACTGTTTTTT.

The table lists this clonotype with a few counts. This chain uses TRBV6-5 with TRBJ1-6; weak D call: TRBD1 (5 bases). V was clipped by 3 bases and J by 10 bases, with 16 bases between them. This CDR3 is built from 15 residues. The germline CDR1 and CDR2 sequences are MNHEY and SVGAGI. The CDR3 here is CASSYGQSLRSPLHF. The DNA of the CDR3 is TGTGCCAGCAGTTATGGACAATCCCTAAGGTCACCCCTCCACTTT.

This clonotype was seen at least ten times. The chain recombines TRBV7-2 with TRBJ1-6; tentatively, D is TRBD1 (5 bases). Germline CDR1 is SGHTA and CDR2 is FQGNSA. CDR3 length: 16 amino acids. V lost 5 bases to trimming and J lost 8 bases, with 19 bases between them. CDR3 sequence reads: CASSQDISPWDSPLHF. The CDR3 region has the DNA TGTGCCAGCAGCCAGGACATAAGCCCCTGGGATTCACCCCTCCACTTT.

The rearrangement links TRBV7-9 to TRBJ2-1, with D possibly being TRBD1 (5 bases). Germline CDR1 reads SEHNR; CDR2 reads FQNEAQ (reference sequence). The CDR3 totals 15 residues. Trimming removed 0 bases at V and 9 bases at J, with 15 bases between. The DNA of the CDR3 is TGTGCCAGCAGCTTAGCCCTTGCAGGGCATGTTGAGCAGTTCTTC. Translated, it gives CASSLALAGHVEQFF.

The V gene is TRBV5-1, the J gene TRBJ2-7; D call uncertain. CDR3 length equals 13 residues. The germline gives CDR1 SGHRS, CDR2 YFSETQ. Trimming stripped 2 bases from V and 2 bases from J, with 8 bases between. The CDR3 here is CASSLREPYEQYF. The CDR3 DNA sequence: TGCGCCAGCAGCTTAAGGGAACCCTACGAGCAGTACTTC.

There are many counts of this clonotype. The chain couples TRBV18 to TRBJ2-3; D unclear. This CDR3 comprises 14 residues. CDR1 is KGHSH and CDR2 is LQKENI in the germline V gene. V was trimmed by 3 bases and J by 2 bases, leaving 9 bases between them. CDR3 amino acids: CASSPPGTTDTQYF. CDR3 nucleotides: TGTGCCAGCTCACCCCCTGGAACCACAGATACGCAGTATTTT.

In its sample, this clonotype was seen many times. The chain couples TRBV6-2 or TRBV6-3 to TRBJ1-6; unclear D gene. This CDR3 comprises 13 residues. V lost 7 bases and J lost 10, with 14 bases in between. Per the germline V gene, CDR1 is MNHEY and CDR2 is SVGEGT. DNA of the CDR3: TGTGCCAGCATTTTACAGCCAGCCTCACCCCTCCACTTT. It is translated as CASILQPASPLHF.

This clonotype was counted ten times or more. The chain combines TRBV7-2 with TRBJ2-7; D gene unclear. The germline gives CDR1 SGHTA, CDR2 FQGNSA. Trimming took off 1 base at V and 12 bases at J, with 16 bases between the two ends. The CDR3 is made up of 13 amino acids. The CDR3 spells CASSLGPRRGLYF. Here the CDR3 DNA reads TGTGCCAGCAGCTTAGGCCCTCGTCGCGGTCTGTACTTC.

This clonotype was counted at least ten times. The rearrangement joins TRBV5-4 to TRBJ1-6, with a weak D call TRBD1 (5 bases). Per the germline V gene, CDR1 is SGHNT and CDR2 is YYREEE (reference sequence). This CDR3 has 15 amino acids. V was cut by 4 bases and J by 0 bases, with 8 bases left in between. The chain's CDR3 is CASSPGGSYNSPLHF. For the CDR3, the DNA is TGTGCCAGCAGCCCGGGGGGCTCCTATAATTCACCCCTCCACTTT.

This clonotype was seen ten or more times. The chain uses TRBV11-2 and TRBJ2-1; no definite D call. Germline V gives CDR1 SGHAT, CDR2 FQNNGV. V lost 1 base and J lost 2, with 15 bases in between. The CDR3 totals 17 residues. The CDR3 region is CASSLGGGLSTYNEQFF. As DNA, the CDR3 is TGTGCCAGCAGCTTAGGTGGTGGGCTCTCAACCTACAATGAGCAGTTCTTC.

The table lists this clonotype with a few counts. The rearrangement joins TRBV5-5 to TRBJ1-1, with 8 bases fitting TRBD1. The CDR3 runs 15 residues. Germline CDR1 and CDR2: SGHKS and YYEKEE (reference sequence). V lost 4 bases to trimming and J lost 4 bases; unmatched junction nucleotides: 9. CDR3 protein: CASSPLTGAGTEAFF. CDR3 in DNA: TGTGCCAGCAGCCCTTTGACAGGGGCAGGCACTGAAGCTTTCTTT.

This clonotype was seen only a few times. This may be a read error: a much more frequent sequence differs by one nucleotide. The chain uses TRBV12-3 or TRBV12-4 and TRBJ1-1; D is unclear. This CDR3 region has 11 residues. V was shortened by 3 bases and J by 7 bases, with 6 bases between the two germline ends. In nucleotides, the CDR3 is TGTGCCAGCAGTTTCGGGGATGAAGCTTTCTTT. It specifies CASSFGDEAFF.

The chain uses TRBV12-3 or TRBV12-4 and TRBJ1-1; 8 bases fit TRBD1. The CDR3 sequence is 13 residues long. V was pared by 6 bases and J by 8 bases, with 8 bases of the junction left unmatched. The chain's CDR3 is CASRPGTGLEAFF. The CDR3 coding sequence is TGTGCCAGCAGACCCGGGACAGGATTGGAAGCTTTCTTT.

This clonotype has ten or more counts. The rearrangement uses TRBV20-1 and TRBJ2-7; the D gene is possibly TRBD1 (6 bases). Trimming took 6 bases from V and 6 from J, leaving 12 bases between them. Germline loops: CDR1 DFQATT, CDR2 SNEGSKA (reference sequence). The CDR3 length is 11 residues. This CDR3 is CSATQGFEQYF. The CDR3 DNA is TGCAGTGCAACACAGGGATTCGAGCAGTACTTC.

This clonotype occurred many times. CDR3 bases: TGTGCCAGCTTGGACAGGGGGCGCGGGGATACGCAGTATTTT. Translating it yields CASLDRGRGDTQYF. This chain links TRBV2 with TRBJ2-3, with 11 bases matching TRBD1. CDR3 length: 14 amino acids. In germline, CDR1 is SNHLY, CDR2 FYNNEI. The V and J ends lost 8 bases and 6 bases, in that order; junction bases with no gene match: 7. Supplemented by reference TRBV2 and TRBJ2-3, the full variable domain reads EPEVTQTPSHQVTQMGQEVILRCVPISNHLYFYWYRQILGQKVEFLVSFYNNEISEKSEIFDDQFSVERPDGSNFTLKIRSTKLEDSAMYFCASLDRGRGDTQYFGPGTRLTVL.

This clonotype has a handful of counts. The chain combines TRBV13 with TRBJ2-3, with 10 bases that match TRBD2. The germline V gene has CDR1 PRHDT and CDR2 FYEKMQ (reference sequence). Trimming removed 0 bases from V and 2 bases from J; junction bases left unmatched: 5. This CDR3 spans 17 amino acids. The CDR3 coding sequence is TGTGCCAGCAGCTTAGGGGTGCTAGCGGGAGACACAGATACGCAGTATTTT. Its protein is CASSLGVLAGDTDTQYF.

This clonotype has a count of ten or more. CDR3: CSAREPTGQETQYF. The CDR3 nucleotides are TGCAGTGCTAGAGAACCGACAGGGCAGGAGACCCAGTACTTC. This chain links TRBV20-1 with TRBJ2-5; TRBD1 matches 7 bases. The CDR3 has 14 amino acids. Germline V lookup: CDR1 DFQATT, CDR2 SNEGSKA (reference sequence). Trimming at V came to 0 bases and at J to 5 bases, leaving 6 bases not matched to a gene.

The CDR3 coding sequence is TGTGCCAGCAGCCAAGAAAACGCGCAGAACAATGAGCAGTTCTTC. It translates to CASSQENAQNNEQFF. The chain couples TRBV4-2 to TRBJ2-1; D unresolved. The CDR3 length is 15 residues. V was clipped by 0 bases and J by 5 bases, with 11 bases between them. Per the germline V gene, CDR1 is LGHNA and CDR2 is YNFKEQ.